This T cell receptor beta chain came from a study of human CD8 memory T cell subsets (dated by TCRdb to the early 2020s). A note on the overall study: To assess how stem-like (TSTEM), progenitor exhausted-like (TPEX) and effector memory CD8+ T cell subsets are clonally related, the TCRbeta repertoires of these three subsets were compared. TCRbeta repertoires were obtained from TSTEM, TPEX and effector memory subsets contributed by each of several donors. Study-wide findings and limitations: Only TCRbeta chains were sequenced, and repertoire comparisons were based on roughly 6 donors, with testing performed by paired t-tests and Bonferroni correction. Similarly high normalized Shannon-Wiener diversity was shown by TSTEM and TPEX subsets, whereas comparatively lower diversity was seen in effector memory subsets. Although both stem-like subsets shared clonotypes with effector memory cells, the overlap between TSTEM and TPEX repertoires was minimal, suggesting distinct antigen spectra for the TSTEM and TPEX subsets. Chao1 estimates suggested greater repertoire diversity in TSTEM than in TPEX subsets, potentially reflecting a broader range of specificities.

From its cysteine to its phenylalanine, the CDR3 spans 16 amino acids. No nucleotide data were recorded. Reading the germline V gene (reference sequence) gives CDR1 SEHNR and CDR2 FQNEAQ. Stem-like memory CD8+ T cells (TSTEM) were defined as CCR7+ PD-1- TIGIT- cells. Peripheral blood mononuclear cells were isolated from healthy donor buffy coats by density gradient separation. In the study, negative magnetic separation with EasySep or MojoSort CD8+ T cell isolation kits was used to enrich total CD8+ T cells. For each subset, total RNA was extracted using an RNeasy Mini Kit from duplicate vials of some 140,000 sorted CD8+ T cells. PBMCs were used either fresh or after being cryopreserved in fetal bovine serum containing approximately 10% DMSO. Fluorescence-activated cell sorting on a FACSAria III was used to sort the CD8+ T cell subsets to purity. Data came from a NextSeq 550. A Human TCR Profiling Kit was used to prepare UMI-labeled 5' RACE TCRbeta libraries. Every TCRbeta library was prepared in parallel, with the same number of PCR cycles used for all of the libraries. Per the original workflow: The number of functional CDR3beta clonotypes in each TCRbeta library ranged from about 2,800 to 18,000. UMI extraction and consensus assembly used MIGEC 1.2.9, requiring at least three reads per UMI. In-frame CDR3beta repertoires were extracted with MiXCR 3.0.3. After each sample was downsampled to 42,000 randomly selected UMIs, diversity metrics were computed in VDJtools 1.2.1. For each sample pair, the repertoire overlap metrics D, R and F2 were calculated in VDJtools using the top 3,000 clones. TCRdb reprocessed the reads into one record per CDR3 protein sequence, lacking DNA. The V and J calls come from TCRdb's annotation, not from the publication. The table held for this sample gives more than 9,000 distinct CDR3 sequences. 9.5% of the sample is taken by the ten largest.

About this clonotype: Its binding antigen is unknown.

This receptor was obtained from a human donor in good health. The sequence links TRBV7-9 to TRBJ2-7; TCRdb calls TRBD1, which cannot be checked without DNA. Sequencing input: CD8+ stem-like memory T cells (TSCM and TCM) sorted from PBMCs. The meaning of the sample's cell subset or site label: stem-like memory CD8 T cells (TSTEM), CCR7+ PD-1- TIGIT-. The CDR3 here reads CASSPGSGQGFLEQYF.